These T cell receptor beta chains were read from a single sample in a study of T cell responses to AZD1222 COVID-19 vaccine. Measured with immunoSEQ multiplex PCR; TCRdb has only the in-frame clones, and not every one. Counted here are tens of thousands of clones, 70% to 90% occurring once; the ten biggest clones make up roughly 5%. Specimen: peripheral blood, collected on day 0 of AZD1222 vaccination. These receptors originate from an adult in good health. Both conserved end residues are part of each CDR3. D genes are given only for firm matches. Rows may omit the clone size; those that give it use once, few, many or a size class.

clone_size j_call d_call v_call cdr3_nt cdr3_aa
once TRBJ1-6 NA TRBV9 TGTGCCAGCAGCGCCCAGGACGATTCACCCCTCCACTTT CASSAQDDSPLHF
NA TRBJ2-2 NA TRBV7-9 TGTGCCAGCAGCTCTGCGAACACCGGGGAGCTGTTTTTT CASSSANTGELFF
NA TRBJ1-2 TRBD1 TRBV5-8 TGTGCCAGCAGCCGCAGGGGGCTGATCTATGGCTACACCTTC CASSRRGLIYGYTF
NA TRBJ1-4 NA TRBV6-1 TGTGCCAGCAGTGCATATAACTGGGGGACTAATGAAAAACTGTTTTTT CASSAYNWGTNEKLFF
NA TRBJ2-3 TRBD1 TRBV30 TGTGCCTGGAGTTGGGGACAGGGGGTAGATACGCAGTATTTT CAWSWGQGVDTQYF
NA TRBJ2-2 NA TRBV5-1 TGCGCCAGCAGCCCTGGATGGGGGGGCAGCACCGGGGAGCTGTTTTTT CASSPGWGGSTGELFF
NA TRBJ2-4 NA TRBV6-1 TGTGCCAGCAGTGATCCAGGGCCGAACATTCAGTACTTC CASSDPGPNIQYF
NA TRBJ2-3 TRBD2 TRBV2 TGTGCCAGCAGTGCTGGGACTATGAGCACAGATACGCAGTATTTT CASSAGTMSTDTQYF
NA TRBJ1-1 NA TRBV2 TGTGCCAGCAGAGAAGGGGCGGCCGGTACTGAAGCTTTCTTT CASREGAAGTEAFF
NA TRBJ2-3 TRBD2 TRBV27 TGTGCCAGCAGTCAAAGGACTAGCGGAAGCACAGATACGCAGTATTTT CASSQRTSGSTDTQYF
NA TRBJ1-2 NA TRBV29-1 TGCAGCGTTGCTGGGACCAACTATGGCTACACCTTC CSVAGTNYGYTF
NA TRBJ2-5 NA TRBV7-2 TGTGCCAGCAGCCGCCCCGGACAGCAAGAGACCCAGTACTTC CASSRPGQQETQYF
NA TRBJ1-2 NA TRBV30 TGTGCCTGGGACAGGCAACTTAACTATGGCTACACCTTC CAWDRQLNYGYTF
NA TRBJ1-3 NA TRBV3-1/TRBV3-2 TGTGCCAGCAGCCAAGACAGGCTCTACTCTGGAAACACCATATATTTT CASSQDRLYSGNTIYF
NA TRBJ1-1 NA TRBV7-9 TGTGCCAGCAGCCCAGAACAGGTAACAGCTTTCTTT CASSPEQVTAFF
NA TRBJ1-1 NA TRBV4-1 TGCGCCAGCAGCCAAGTGCCACAGGGAAAGACTGAAGCTTTCTTT CASSQVPQGKTEAFF
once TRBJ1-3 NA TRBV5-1 TGCGCCAGCAGTTTCGGACCTGGAAACACCATATATTTT CASSFGPGNTIYF
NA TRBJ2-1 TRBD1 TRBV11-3 TGTGCCAGCAGCTCCACGGGACAGTACAATGAGCAGTTCTTC CASSSTGQYNEQFF
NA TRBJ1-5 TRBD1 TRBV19 TGTGCCAGTAGGCCAGGGGGACAGGGCAATCAGCCCCAGCATTTT CASRPGGQGNQPQHF
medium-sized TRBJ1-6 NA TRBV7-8 TGTGCCAGCAGCTTAGGGCGGTCGGGGGGTTCACCCCTCCACTTT CASSLGRSGGSPLHF
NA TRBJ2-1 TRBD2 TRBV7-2 TGTGCCAGCAGCTTAGCCCCTGGACTAGCGGGGTCCTACAATGAGCAGTTCTTC CASSLAPGLAGSYNEQFF
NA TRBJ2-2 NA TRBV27 TGTGCCAGCAGTTTAAGGGGGACCGGGGAGCTGTTTTTT CASSLRGTGELFF
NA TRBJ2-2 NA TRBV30 TGTGCCTGGAGTGCAAACACCGGGGAGCTGTTTTTT CAWSANTGELFF
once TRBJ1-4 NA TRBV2 TGTGCCAGCACCCTAATCCTGGGGGCGGATGAAAAACTGTTTTTT CASTLILGADEKLFF
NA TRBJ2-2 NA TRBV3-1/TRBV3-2 TGTGCCAGCAGCCAAGATCCCCCTAGGAGCGGGGAGCTGTTTTTT CASSQDPPRSGELFF
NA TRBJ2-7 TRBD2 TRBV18 TGTGCCAGCTCACCCCCGGGGGGGCGGTACGAGCAGTACTTC CASSPPGGRYEQYF
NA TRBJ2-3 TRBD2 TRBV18 TGTGCCAGCTCACCAGGACTAGCGGGGTTGGTAGATACGCAGTATTTT CASSPGLAGLVDTQYF
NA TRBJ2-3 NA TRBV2 TGTGCCAGCAGTGGGGAGGGGGGCGGTACAGATACGCAGTATTTT CASSGEGGGTDTQYF
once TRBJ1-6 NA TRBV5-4 TGTGCCAGCAGCCGCGGCACCGCTCCTTATAATTCACCCCTCCACTTT CASSRGTAPYNSPLHF
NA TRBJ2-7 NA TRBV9 TGTGCCAGCAGCGTAGGGGTCACCTCCTACGAGCAGTACTTC CASSVGVTSYEQYF
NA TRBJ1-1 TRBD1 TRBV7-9 TGTGCCAGCAGCTTAGTGAACAGGGGCACTGAAGCTTTCTTT CASSLVNRGTEAFF
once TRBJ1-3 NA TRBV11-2 TGTGCCAGCAGCGGGGCAAGGAACGGAAACACCATATATTTT CASSGARNGNTIYF
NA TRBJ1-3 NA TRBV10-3 TGTGCCATCAGGGGCGCCACCGACTCTGGAAACACCATATATTTT CAIRGATDSGNTIYF
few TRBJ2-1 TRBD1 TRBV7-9 TGTGCCAGCAGCCCGACCGGGACAGGGGCGCCCAATGAGCAGTTCTTC CASSPTGTGAPNEQFF
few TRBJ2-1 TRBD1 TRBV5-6 TGTGCCAGCAGCTCCGGGACAGGAATAAATGAGCAGTTCTTC CASSSGTGINEQFF
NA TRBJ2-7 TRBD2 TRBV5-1 TGCGCCAGCAGCTTGAGGCCCGGGACTAGCGGGACCGAGCAGTACTTC CASSLRPGTSGTEQYF
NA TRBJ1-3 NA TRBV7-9 TGTGCCAGCAGCTTACAGGGAGCTGGAAACACCATATATTTT CASSLQGAGNTIYF
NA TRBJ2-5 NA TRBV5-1 TGCGCCAGCAGCTTGGGTGGAGGGCAAGAGACCCAGTACTTC CASSLGGGQETQYF
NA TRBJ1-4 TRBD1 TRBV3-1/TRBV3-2 TGTGCCAGCAGCCAAGTTTGGGACAGGAGTAATGAAAAACTGTTTTTT CASSQVWDRSNEKLFF
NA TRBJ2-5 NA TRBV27 TGTGCCAGCAGTCCCCTAGAGGGGTTGAAGACCCAGTACTTC CASSPLEGLKTQYF
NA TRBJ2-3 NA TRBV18 TGTGCCAGCTCACCACCGTATAGGCCAGATTCTAGCACAGATACGCAGTATTTT CASSPPYRPDSSTDTQYF
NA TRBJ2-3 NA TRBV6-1 TGTGCCAGCAGTGAGGGGGTCGAAGATACGCAGTATTTT CASSEGVEDTQYF
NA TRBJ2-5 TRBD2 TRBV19 TGTGCCAGTAGTATCAACGGGGGGGCCGGTGAGACCCAGTACTTC CASSINGGAGETQYF
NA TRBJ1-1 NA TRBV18 TGTGCCAGCTCACCGCCCGGAAAGGGCACTGAAGCTTTCTTT CASSPPGKGTEAFF
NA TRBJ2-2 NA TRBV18 TGTGCCAGCTCACCACCTACCAGGTGGAACACCGGGGAGCTGTTTTTT CASSPPTRWNTGELFF
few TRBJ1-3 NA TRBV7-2 TGTGCCAGCAGCCAACAGGGTGGAAACACCATATATTTT CASSQQGGNTIYF
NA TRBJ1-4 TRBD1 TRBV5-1 TGCGCCAGCAGCGGATCTTCAGGGACAGGGAATGAAAAACTGTTTTTT CASSGSSGTGNEKLFF
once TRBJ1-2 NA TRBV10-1 TGCGCCAGCAGTCTGACGGTGAGGGACTATGGCTACACCTTC CASSLTVRDYGYTF
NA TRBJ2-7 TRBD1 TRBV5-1 TGCGCCAGCAGCTGGGGGGACAGGGTCTACGAGCAGTACTTC CASSWGDRVYEQYF
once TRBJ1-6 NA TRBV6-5 TGTGCCAGCAGTACAACCGGGACACTTGATTCACCCCTCCACTTT CASSTTGTLDSPLHF
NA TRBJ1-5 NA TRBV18 TGTGCCAGCTCATCCGTATCCGGGAACTCCAATCAGCCCCAGCATTTT CASSSVSGNSNQPQHF
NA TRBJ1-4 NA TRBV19 TGTGCCAGTAGTAGACAGGATAATGAAAAACTGTTTTTT CASSRQDNEKLFF
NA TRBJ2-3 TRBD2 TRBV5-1 TGCGCCAGCAGCTTGGGTGGGGGGACTAGCGGATCTGGTACAGATACGCAGTATTTT CASSLGGGTSGSGTDTQYF
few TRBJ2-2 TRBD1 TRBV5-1 TGCGCCAGCAGCTTGACAGGGGACACCGGGGAGCTGTTTTTT CASSLTGDTGELFF
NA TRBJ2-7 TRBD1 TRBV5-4 TGTGCCAGCAGCTTTGGACAGGGGACCTACGAGCAGTACTTC CASSFGQGTYEQYF
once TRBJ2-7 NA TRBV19 TGTGCCAGTAGTACCTCCGGGGGTTACTCCTACGAGCAGTACTTC CASSTSGGYSYEQYF
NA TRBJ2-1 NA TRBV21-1 TGTGCCAGCAGCAATTTTAATGAGCAGTTCTTC CASSNFNEQFF
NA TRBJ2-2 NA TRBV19 TGTGCCAGTAGGGACCGGGAGCTGTTTTTT CASRDRELFF
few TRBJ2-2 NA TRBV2 TGTGCCAGCAGGGTAGAGGACACCGGGGAGCTGTTTTTT CASRVEDTGELFF